This T cell receptor (beta chain) was identified during a study of T cells in Graves' hyperthyroidism and ophthalmopathy (dated 2019 in TCRdb). With regard to the full study: Peripheral blood samples were taken at the time of initial diagnosis, prior to any treatment. The 75 to 100 discovery patients were randomly split 7:3 into training and test sets. An independent validation cohort of about 19 hyperthyroidism patients and approximately 17 patients who later progressed to ophthalmopathy tested prospective prediction of ophthalmopathy. Thyroid tissue and blood T-cell repertoires from six Graves' hyperthyroidism patients were also compared in the study. TCR Vbeta CDR3 sequencing of roughly 140 peripheral blood samples (roughly 41 ophthalmopathy, 70 to 85 hyperthyroidism and some 17 progressor patients) is reported in the paper. To identify distinguishing TCR V-J signatures, a discovery cohort of 100 patients was used, comprising some 43 with Graves' ophthalmopathy and 57 with stable Graves' hyperthyroidism. Following sampling, methimazole starting at 30 mg daily was given to hyperthyroidism patients, and high-dose intravenous methylprednisolone was given to ophthalmopathy patients. The paper's findings and limits, for the study overall: No statistical method was used to set the sample size in advance, and investigators knew the group allocation. Most expanded thyroid clonotypes (frequency above 0.001) were also detected in blood, suggesting blood repertoires may reflect thyroid immune responses. In cross-validation, a model built on a 13 V-J signature told ophthalmopathy apart from stable hyperthyroidism with 87.88% sensitivity and about 81% specificity, and in testing the same model reached 80%/75%. In validation, progression to ophthalmopathy was predicted by the model with more than 65% sensitivity and 72.22% specificity, a median of 6.5 months before onset.

Comments on this clonotype: The specificity of this receptor is unknown. Nothing much larger sits one base from this clone, and base qualities are not available.

Graves' hyperthyroidism was defined as stable when no progression to ophthalmopathy occurred over 18 months of follow-up. The hyperthyroidism patients were between 18 and 65 years old and newly diagnosed, with a disease duration of less than 2 months. Exclusion was applied to patients with uncontrolled infections, other autoimmune diseases, pregnancy or lactation. Diagnoses relied on clinical symptoms, serum thyroxine and TRAb, thyroid ultrasound and orbital computed tomography. PBMCs were separated from over 9 ml of fresh peripheral blood using Ficoll-Paque density gradient centrifugation. Trizol reagent was used to extract total RNA, and RNA quality was then checked on an Agilent 2100 Bioanalyzer. The TCR beta CDR3 regions were amplified from the RNA transcripts. The TCR CDR3 was subjected to a first round of RT-PCR using the HTBI primer set and the Qiagen OneStep RT-PCR kit. Libraries were constructed in a second round of multiplex PCR, after which size selection and purification were performed. Paired-end sequencing of the libraries was performed with 100 bp reads on an Illumina HiSeq2000. In the original analysis: SOAPnuke was used to process the raw data, throwing out any read that contained adapters or uncalled bases, had a mean Phred below 15, or lacked an exact constant-primer or identifier match. High-quality paired reads were merged with COPE v1.2.5, and unique nucleotide sequences were defined as clonotypes. Clonotypes were aligned to IMGT TRBV, TRBD and TRBJ reference segments using MiTCR v1.1. Analysis was restricted to V-J combinations with a frequency above 0.0001, which covered just over 98% of repertoires. A TCS score was defined as the ratio of F50 (clonal expansion) to E x V (chaos), with BLOSUM62-based TCRdist applied between CDR3 peptides within each V-J. Welch's t-statistics and random forest reduced 500 to 550 V-J features to about 13, which were used in a naive Bayes classifier (R e1071). The public sequencing data were trimmed at Q25 with fastp and processed into clonotypes with MiXCR by TCRdb, which kept only in-frame beta chains. Entries are consolidated by CDR3 protein sequence, retaining the most common genes and DNA. The V and J calls were determined by TCRdb, not by the authors. The sample table records about 740,000 distinct CDR3 sequences; 12% to 15% of these occur just once. The ten top clones hold roughly a tenth of the sample.

From a lookup of the germline V gene (reference sequence), CDR1 and CDR2 are LNHDA and SQIVND. V trim: 4 bases; J trim: 2 bases; unmatched bases: 1. Inclusive of the bounding cysteine and phenylalanine, the CDR3 is 15 residues long. Just the 45-base CDR3 DNA is kept, in frame starting at base 1. The sample comprised blood. The chain employs TRBV19 and TRBJ2-3; 12 junctional bases match TRBD2. This clonotype was obtained from a woman aged 18-29 years with Graves' hyperthyroidism. The CDR3 amino acid sequence is: CASSTSGRATDTQYF. The sequence in DNA is TGTGCCAGTAGTACTAGCGGGAGGGCCACAGATACGCAGTATTTT.